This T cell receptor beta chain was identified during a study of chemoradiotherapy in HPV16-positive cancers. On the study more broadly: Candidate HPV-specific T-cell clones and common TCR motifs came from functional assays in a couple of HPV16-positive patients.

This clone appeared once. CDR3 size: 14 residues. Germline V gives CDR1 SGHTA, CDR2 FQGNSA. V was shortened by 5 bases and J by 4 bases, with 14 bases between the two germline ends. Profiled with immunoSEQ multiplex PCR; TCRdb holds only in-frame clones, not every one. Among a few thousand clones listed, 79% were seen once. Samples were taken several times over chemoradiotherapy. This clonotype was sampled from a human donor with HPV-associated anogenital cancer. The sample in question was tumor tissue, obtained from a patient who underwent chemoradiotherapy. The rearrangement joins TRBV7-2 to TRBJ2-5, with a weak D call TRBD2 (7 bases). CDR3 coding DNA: TGTGCCAGCAGCCCTTGGGGGGGCGGAGAGACCCAGTACTTC. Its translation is CASSPWGGGETQYF.